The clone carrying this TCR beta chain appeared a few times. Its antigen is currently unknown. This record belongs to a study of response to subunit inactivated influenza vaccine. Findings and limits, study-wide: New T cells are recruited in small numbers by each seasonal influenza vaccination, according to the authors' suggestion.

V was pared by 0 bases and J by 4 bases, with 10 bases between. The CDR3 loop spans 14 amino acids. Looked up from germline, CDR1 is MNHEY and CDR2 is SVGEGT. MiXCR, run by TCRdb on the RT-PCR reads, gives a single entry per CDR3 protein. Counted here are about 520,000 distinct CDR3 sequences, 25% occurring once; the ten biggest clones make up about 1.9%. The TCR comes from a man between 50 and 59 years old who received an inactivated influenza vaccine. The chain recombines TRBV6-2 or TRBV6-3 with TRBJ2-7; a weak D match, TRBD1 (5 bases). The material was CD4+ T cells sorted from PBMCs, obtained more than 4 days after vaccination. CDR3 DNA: TGTGCCAGCAGTTACTCGTCAGGGTCTTACGAGCAGTACTTC. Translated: CASSYSSGSYEQYF.